This record concerns one T cell receptor beta chain sequence. This CDR3 has 16 residues. V lost 0 bases, J lost 7 bases, and 16 bases lay in between. CDR1 LNHNV and CDR2 YYDKDF come from the germline V gene (reference sequence). The data were obtained in a study of blood T cells in healthy people across ages. Background on the study: When template switching was applied, about one barcoded beta molecule was captured per two T cells.

Sample-barcoded 5' priming and a J-beta primer mix drove a second PCR of roughly 6 to 12 cycles. MiXCR was run by TCRdb on the 5' RACE reads, yielding one entry per CDR3 protein. The top ten hold approximately 3.7% of the sample, which has around 520,000 distinct CDR3 sequences, about 27% seen once. The data were also submitted as part of a second study, on T cells of mothers and their children. That report notes: The study recruited a few healthy Caucasian mothers and their six children as donors.

The chain has TRBV15 and TRBJ2-1, with D maybe TRBD2 (7 bases). The source of this sequence is a boy between 2 and 10 years old in good health. The specimen sequenced was blood. The CDR3 loop reads CATSRDGGLGGNEQFF. CDR3 in DNA: TGTGCCACCAGCAGAGATGGAGGACTAGGGGGTAATGAGCAGTTCTTC.